This TCR beta chain was recovered during a study of blood T cell repertoires in COVID-19. Study information: Sources were T cells, B-cell-depleted T cells, or PBMCs; the material itself was cDNA or gDNA.

Sequencing used immunoSEQ multiplex PCR; TCRdb keeps in-frame clones, though not all of them. This table has 200,000 to 250,000 clones, about 90% appearing once. The V end was cut by 0 bases, the J end by 5 bases, with 10 bases between. The CDR3 length is 14 residues. The germline gives CDR1 SNHLY, CDR2 FYNNEI. The chain has TRBV2 and TRBJ1-1, with D unclear. This clonotype was sampled from a young woman who had recovered from COVID-19. The material sequenced was peripheral blood. Here the CDR3 DNA reads TGTGCCAGCAGTGAAGCGCTGGGAGGAACTGAAGCTTTCTTT. Translated: CASSEALGGTEAFF.